These 18 T cell receptor beta chains came from one sample sequenced in a study of regulatory T cells in long-lasting Graves disease. The time point was: persistent/refractory GD, antithyroid drugs over 5 years with positive TRAb. The TCR library was made from RNA extracted from PBMCs. Library construction for TCR beta used iRepertoire HTBI primers and Arm-PCR of CDR3 regions. TCRdb recomputed calls from the multiplex PCR reads with MiXCR, one row per CDR3 protein. Seen here are approximately 470,000 distinct CDR3 sequences, around 20% observed once, and the top ten hold approximately 7.8%. Sample: peripheral blood mononuclear cells (PBMCs), taken when the disease was refractory, from a patient treated with antithyroid drugs. Receptors were obtained from a female donor with Graves disease.

V and J are TRBV28 and TRBJ2-7; D unclear. Per the germline V gene, CDR1 is MDHEN and CDR2 is SYDVKM. The CDR3 length is 14 residues. Deletions cut 6 bases from V and 0 bases from J, with 12 bases between. CDR3 residues: CASSHQRSSYEQYF. The CDR3 nucleotides are TGTGCCAGCAGCCACCAGAGGAGCTCCTACGAGCAGTACTTC.

The chain carries TRBV19 and TRBJ2-7; D may be TRBD1 (5 bases). Germline CDR1 reads LNHDA; CDR2 reads SQIVND (reference sequence). V shed 5 bases and J shed 1 base, with 12 bases lying between them. This CDR3 is built from 14 residues. CDR3 residues: CASSSRTHSYEQYF. CDR3 coding DNA: TGTGCCAGTAGTTCTCGGACACATTCCTACGAGCAGTACTTC.

There are many counts of this clonotype. The V gene is TRBV5-1, the J gene TRBJ1-2, with TRBD1 as a possible D gene (5 bases). V lost 5 bases, J lost 4 bases, and 12 bases lay in between. Per the germline V gene, CDR1 is SGHRS and CDR2 is YFSETQ. CDR3 size: 13 residues. The CDR3 bases are TGCGCCAGCAGTAAGGACACATTCTATGGCTACACCTTC. Protein: CASSKDTFYGYTF.

The chain recombines TRBV7-9 with TRBJ1-2; TRBD1 might be the D (5 bases). V was shortened by 6 bases and J by 3 bases, with 14 bases between the two germline ends. Germline V lookup: CDR1 SEHNR, CDR2 FQNEAQ (reference sequence). The CDR3 spans 14 residues. CDR3 nucleotide sequence: TGTGCCAGCAGGGGGCCCGGGACGGACTATGGCTACACCTTC. Residues: CASRGPGTDYGYTF.

This clonotype was observed many times. This rearrangement joins TRBV5-1 to TRBJ1-2, with a tentative D call TRBD1 (6 bases). The CDR3 contains 13 residues. The ends were cut back, 0 bases at V and 6 bases at J, with 9 bases in the middle. Germline V gives CDR1 SGHRS, CDR2 YFSETQ. For the CDR3, the DNA is TGCGCCAGCAGCTTGGTTGCAGGGGATGGCTACACCTTC. This gives the protein CASSLVAGDGYTF.

This CDR3 reads CASTQIDNEQFF. CDR3 sequence (DNA): TGTGCCAGCACCCAAATAGACAATGAGCAGTTCTTC. The chain uses TRBV28 and TRBJ2-1; D not certain. The germline V gene encodes CDR1 MDHEN and CDR2 SYDVKM. This CDR3 contains 12 residues. V gave up 7 bases and J gave up 5 bases, with 9 bases separating them.

This chain uses TRBV28 with TRBJ1-6; D is possibly TRBD1 (5 bases). The CDR3 runs to 13 residues. With 5 bases removed from V and 14 bases from J, the gap between germline ends came to 16 bases. The germline CDR1 and CDR2 sequences are MDHEN and SYDVKM. The CDR3 DNA follows: TGTGCCAGCAGTAGGGGCCTCGGGGGGTCCCTCCACTTT. This gives the protein CASSRGLGGSLHF.

This clonotype was observed many times. The V gene is TRBV20-1, the J gene TRBJ2-7; a possible D gene is TRBD1 (6 bases). The CDR3 is made up of 15 amino acids. Trimming stripped 6 bases from V and 4 bases from J, with 22 bases between. CDR1 is DFQATT, CDR2 SNEGSKA, per germline (reference sequence). CDR3 sequence: CSAPNPQGTSYEQYF. As DNA, the CDR3 is TGCAGTGCGCCCAACCCCCAGGGGACGTCTTACGAGCAGTACTTC.

The chain links TRBV5-1 to TRBJ2-7; maybe TRBD2 (6 bases). Germline loops: CDR1 SGHRS, CDR2 YFSETQ. The CDR3 has 16 amino acids. The V end was cut by 1 base, the J end by 5 bases, with 19 bases between. CDR3 bases: TGCGCCAGCAGCTTGACAAGGGCGGGAAGGAAGAACGAGCAGTACTTC. Protein: CASSLTRAGRKNEQYF.

This chain connects TRBV30 to TRBJ1-5, with D possibly matching TRBD1 (6 bases). Germline assignment: CDR1 GTSNPN and CDR2 SVGIG (reference sequence). With 0 bases removed from V and 0 bases from J, the gap between germline ends came to 15 bases. The CDR3 has 17 residues. The DNA for the CDR3 is TGTGCCTGGAGTGTAGACCGAGGGGGATATAGCAATCAGCCCCAGCATTTT. Protein sequence: CAWSVDRGGYSNQPQHF.

The chain carries TRBV6-1 and TRBJ2-2; D is uncertain. Trimming stripped 7 bases from V and 6 bases from J, with 18 bases between. The CDR3 consists of 15 residues. Germline-derived CDR1 and CDR2 are MNHNS and SASEGT. For the CDR3, the DNA is TGTGCCAGCACCCTAAGTACTTCAACTCCCGGGGAGCTGTTTTTT. It translates to CASTLSTSTPGELFF.

This clonotype was seen ten or more times. The genes are TRBV28 and TRBJ2-6; D unclear. CDR1 is MDHEN and CDR2 is SYDVKM in the germline V gene. Trimming took 3 bases from V and 4 from J, leaving 13 bases between them. The CDR3 length is 16 residues. The CDR3 nucleotides are TGTGCCAGCAGTTTCACCCGGGTAGCAGGGGCCAACGTCCTGACTTTC. Translated: CASSFTRVAGANVLTF.

Regarding this clonotype: The final CDR3 position lacks the conserved phenylalanine or tryptophan, pointing to a likely read error. This chain uses TRBV29-1 with TRBJ2-7, with a tentative D call TRBD2 (5 bases). The germline CDR1 and CDR2 sequences are SQVTM and ANQGSEA. The CDR3 consists of 14 residues. CDR3 in DNA: TGCAGTACTAGGAAGCGCGGTCAAACTGGCGAGCAGTACCTC. Its translation is CSTRKRGQTGEQYL.

This clonotype was seen many times. The chain recombines TRBV11-2 with TRBJ2-7; tentatively, D is TRBD2 (5 bases). This CDR3 has 16 amino acids. V was trimmed by 2 bases and J by 2 bases, leaving 16 bases between them. Germline V gene data show CDR1 as SGHAT and CDR2 as FQNNGV. The CDR3: CASSLSQLAGAYEQYF. In DNA form, the CDR3 reads TGTGCCAGCAGCTTAAGCCAACTCGCCGGGGCCTACGAGCAGTACTTC.

The table lists this clonotype with a few counts. CDR3 DNA: TGTGCCAGCAGTTACTCGAGTGAGGGGGCCAAAAACATTCAGTACTTC. This encodes CASSYSSEGAKNIQYF. This chain uses TRBV6-2 or TRBV6-3 with TRBJ2-4; tentatively, D is TRBD1 or TRBD2 (5 bases each). Trimming stripped 0 bases from V and 1 base from J, with 10 bases between. Germline CDR1 reads MNHEY; CDR2 reads SVGEGT. The CDR3 covers 16 residues.

The rearrangement links TRBV27 to TRBJ1-2; 9 nucleotides match TRBD1. V was clipped by 7 bases and J by 7 bases; unmatched bases: 10. The germline V gene encodes CDR1 MNHEY and CDR2 SMNVEV (reference sequence). CDR3 length equals 14 residues. DNA for the CDR3: TGTGCCAGCAACCCTGACAGGGGGGGGATTGGCTACACCTTC. Its protein product is CASNPDRGGIGYTF.

In its sample, this clonotype was seen many times. The chain carries TRBV12-3 or TRBV12-4 and TRBJ1-4; possible D gene TRBD1, 5 bases. CDR3 length equals 13 residues. V lost 8 bases and J lost 2, with 9 bases in between. The CDR3 nucleotides read TGTGCCAGCCTGGGGGAGACTAATGAAAAACTGTTTTTT. Translated: CASLGETNEKLFF.

The DNA of the CDR3 is TGCAGCGTTGAACCCAAAAGCAGGGCTCAAGAGACCCAGTACTTC. Its protein is CSVEPKSRAQETQYF. The chain combines TRBV29-1 with TRBJ2-5; D may be TRBD1 (5 bases). V was clipped by 2 bases and J by 2 bases, with 15 bases between them. The CDR3 is 15 residues long. In germline, CDR1 is SQVTM, CDR2 ANQGSEA.